Given below is one T cell receptor (beta chain) in context. This sample is part of a study of blood T cell repertoires in COVID-19. Germline V CDR1 and CDR2: MNHEY, SVGAGI. This CDR3 comprises 15 residues. The V and J ends lost 2 bases and 4 bases respectively, with 14 bases between them. The protocol was immunoSEQ multiplex PCR, while the TCRdb copy is restricted to in-frame clones and leaves out a portion. The sample consists of about 97,000 clones, around 90% of them appearing once. This chain links TRBV6-5 with TRBJ1-2; weak D call: TRBD1 (6 bases). Sequenced input: peripheral blood. The sequence derives from a man over 45 with active or convalescent COVID-19. This CDR3 is CASSYPGVSIYGYTF. The CDR3 DNA sequence: TGTGCCAGCAGTTACCCAGGGGTCTCCATCTATGGCTACACCTTC.